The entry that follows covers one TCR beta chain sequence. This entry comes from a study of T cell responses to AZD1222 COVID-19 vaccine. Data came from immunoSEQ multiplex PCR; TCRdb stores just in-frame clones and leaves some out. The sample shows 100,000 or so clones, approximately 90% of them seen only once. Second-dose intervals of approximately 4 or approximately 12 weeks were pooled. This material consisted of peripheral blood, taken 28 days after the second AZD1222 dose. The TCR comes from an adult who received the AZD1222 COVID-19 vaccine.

CDR3 DNA sequence: TGTGCCAGCAGTGGAGGGATCAGGGACTCTGGAAACACCATATATTTT. Protein: CASSGGIRDSGNTIYF. The chain recombines TRBV6-1 with TRBJ1-3; D possibly corresponds to TRBD1 (5 bases). This CDR3 has 16 residues. Between the trimmed V and J ends, which lost 4 bases and 0 bases, there was a span of 13 bases. Germline lookup yields CDR1 MNHNS and CDR2 SASEGT.